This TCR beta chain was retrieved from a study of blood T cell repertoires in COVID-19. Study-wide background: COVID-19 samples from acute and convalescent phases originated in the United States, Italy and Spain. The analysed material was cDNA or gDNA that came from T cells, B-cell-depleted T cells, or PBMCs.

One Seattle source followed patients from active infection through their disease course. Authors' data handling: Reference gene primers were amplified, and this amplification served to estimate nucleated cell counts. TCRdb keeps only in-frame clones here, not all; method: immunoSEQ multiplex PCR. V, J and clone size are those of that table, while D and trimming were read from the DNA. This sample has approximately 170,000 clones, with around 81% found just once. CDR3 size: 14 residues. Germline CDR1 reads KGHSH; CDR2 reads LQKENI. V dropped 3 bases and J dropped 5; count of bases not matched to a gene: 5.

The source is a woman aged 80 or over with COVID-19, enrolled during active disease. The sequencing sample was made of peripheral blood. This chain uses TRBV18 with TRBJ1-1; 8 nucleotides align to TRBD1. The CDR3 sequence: CASSPGQGRTEAFF. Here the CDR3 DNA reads TGTGCCAGCTCACCCGGACAGGGTAGAACTGAAGCTTTCTTT.